This T cell receptor beta chain was captured in a study of blood T cells in healthy people across ages (dated by TCRdb to between 2014 and 2016). As for the study more broadly: In model experiments, roughly one uniquely barcoded TCR beta cDNA molecule per two T cells was captured by template switching. For two donors (one aged 18 to 29 and one aged 80 or older), the study analyzed two additional independent replicas of 1 million unique cDNA reads from the same blood draw. Donors were grouped into four age groups: young (average approximately 15 years), middle-aged (under 40), aged (about 60) and long-lived (approximately 82). The study measured age-related changes in TCR beta repertoire diversity using deep sequencing normalized with unique cDNA molecular identifiers. Donors of different ages were randomly distributed across sequencing lanes to avoid experimental bias.

Trimming takes 3 bases from V and 1 base from J, and the germline ends sit 6 bases apart. The CDR3 covers 13 residues, taking in both the cysteine and the phenylalanine. Only the CDR3 portion is preserved as DNA: 39 bases, with reading frame beginning at the first base. CDR1 and CDR2 are read off the germline V gene as ENHRY and SYGVKD. With regard to this clonotype: Its antigen remains undetermined. Base qualities are not recorded, but no much larger clone differs from it by a single base.

What the authors observed across the whole study: A strong correlation was found between observed TCR beta diversity and the percentage of naive T cells measured by flow cytometry. Donor CMV infection status was unknown, potentially confounding age-related changes in expanded clonotypes. Estimates of total diversity based on one million sequenced T cells were considered lower bounds and underestimates. Because profiling used bulk unsorted PBMCs, naive and antigen-experienced compartments could not be compared conclusively. Compared with the aged group, the long-lived group had more naive CD4+ T cells, fewer expanded clones and increased TCR diversity, suggesting age selection. Observed TCR beta diversity per million T cells fell roughly linearly with age, and a significant reduction was already apparent by age approximately 41.

The donors were about 40 Caucasian individuals from Russia, aged roughly 6 to 100 years, who were systemically healthy. Approximately 10 milliliters of peripheral blood were collected from each donor into EDTA-treated Vacutainer tubes. Ficoll-Paque density-gradient centrifugation was used to isolate PBMCs, with at least 6.5 million per sample. Total RNA was extracted from PBMCs with Trizol reagent, with at least 6 micrograms obtained per sample. The percentages of naive CD45RAhigh/CD27high T cells were determined by flow cytometry on a PBMC aliquot from every donor. Library prep was done by 5' RACE. Data came from an Illumina HiSeq 2500. The second PCR ran for about 6 to 11 cycles and used a J-beta primer mix along with a sample-barcoded 5' primer. A template-switch 5' adaptor carrying 12 random nucleotides introduced a unique molecular identifier onto each TCR beta cDNA molecule. Each sample yielded at least 2.5 million CDR3-containing paired-end reads. All of the RNA was converted into first-strand cDNA using the Mint cDNA synthesis kit, with a TRBC-specific oligonucleotide serving as the primer. Following uracil-DNA glycosylase treatment, a first 18-cycle PCR with universal primers M1SS and BC2_uni_R was performed on all cDNA. Turning to the authors' computational methods: For normalization, 1 million high-quality reads were randomly selected from each sample, with every read carrying a distinct molecular identifier. Instead of being binned into consensus sequences, reads that shared molecular identifiers were thrown out. MiTCR, run with a Q25 quality threshold and the strictest error-elimination algorithm, handled CDR3 identification, clonotype clustering and error correction. A nonparametric unseen species model with Euler transformation was used to estimate a lower bound on total TCR beta diversity. The raw public reads went through TCRdb reprocessing: fastp at Q25, MiXCR clone calling, in-frame beta chains kept. Rows are unified per CDR3 protein, each entry keeping the most common DNA and genes. V and J calls and clone size were set by TCRdb, not the authors. Here the sample has about 1.6 million distinct CDR3 sequences; almost 35% occur a single time. Around 10% of the sample belongs to the ten largest clones.

This receptor chain uses TRBV10-3 and TRBJ1-1, with the D segment identity uncertain. The specimen was blood. This sequence was found in a woman aged 25-40 years in good health. The DNA sequence is given as TGTGCCATCAGTGATGTAGGGAACACTGAAGCTTTCTTT. This sequence encodes CAISDVGNTEAFF.